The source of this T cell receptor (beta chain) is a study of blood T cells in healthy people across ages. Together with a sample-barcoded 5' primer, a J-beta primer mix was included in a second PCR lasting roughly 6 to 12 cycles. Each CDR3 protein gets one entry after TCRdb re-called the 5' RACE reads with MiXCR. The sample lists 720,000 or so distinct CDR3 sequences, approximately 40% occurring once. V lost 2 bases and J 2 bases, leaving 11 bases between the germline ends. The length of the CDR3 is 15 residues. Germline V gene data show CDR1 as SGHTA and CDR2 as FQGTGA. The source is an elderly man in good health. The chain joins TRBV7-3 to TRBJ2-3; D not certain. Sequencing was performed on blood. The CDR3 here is CASSLFTESTDTQYF. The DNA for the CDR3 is TGTGCCAGCAGCTTATTCACGGAATCCACAGATACGCAGTATTTT.